The clone carrying this T cell receptor beta chain was observed a handful of times. As yet, its antigen is unknown. Construction of the TCR beta libraries employed iRepertoire HTBI primers in conjunction with Arm-PCR of CDR3 regions. TCRdb reprocessed the multiplex PCR reads with MiXCR, giving one entry per CDR3 protein. The sample records roughly 300,000 distinct CDR3 sequences, 20% to 25% being singletons. The data stem from a study of regulatory T cells in long-lasting Graves disease. Study in general: The study counted Graves' disease as persistent given over 5 years of antithyroid drugs and positive TSH receptor antibodies. The study, taken as a whole, reports: There was favoring of TRBV28, TRBJ1-2 and TRBJ2-5 in persistent disease. Those with persistent Graves' had less TCR diversity than newly diagnosed patients. Accuracy was perhaps lowered by the small sample size.

Germline lookup yields CDR1 WSHSY and CDR2 SAAADI. CDR3 size: 13 residues. Trimming stripped 6 bases from V and 1 base from J, with 9 bases between. Sample time point: persistent/refractory GD, antithyroid drugs over 5 years with positive TRAb. There was RNA extracted from PBMCs, and the TCR library was made from it. This chain uses TRBV10-2 with TRBJ1-2, with D perhaps matching TRBD1 (5 bases). The origin of this receptor is a female donor with Graves disease. Sequencing was performed on peripheral blood mononuclear cells (PBMCs), taken when the disease was refractory, from a patient treated with antithyroid drugs. This CDR3 is CASRGQGNYGYTF. As DNA, the CDR3 is TGCGCCAGCAGGGGTCAGGGTAACTATGGCTACACCTTC.